This T cell receptor (beta chain) was documented in a study of cytomegalovirus exposure and HLA in healthy donors. The study ran its PCR with 60 Vbeta and 13 Jbeta primers. Repertoires were generated with immunoSEQ multiplex PCR, while TCRdb's copy carries only in-frame clones and drops some. The table lists 65,000 to 95,000 clones, roughly 79% of them singletons. The sample consisted of PBMCs. This clonotype was obtained from a male donor in good health and CMV-seropositive.

CDR3 region: CASQTGGDPDTQYF. The DNA for the CDR3 is TGTGCCTCACAGACAGGGGGCGACCCAGATACGCAGTATTTT. V and J are TRBV6-6 and TRBJ2-3, with TRBD1 matching 10 bases. The V segment lost 11 bases and the J segment 4 bases; nucleotides outside the gene matches: 9. Germline loops: CDR1 MNHNY, CDR2 SVGAGI (reference sequence). The CDR3 is 14 residues long.